This section outlines one T cell receptor (beta chain) sequence together with its context. Study processing details: Amplification of reference gene primers was used by the study to estimate nucleated cell counts. Only in-frame clones appear in the TCRdb table, and some are missing; sequencing was by immunoSEQ multiplex PCR. V, J and clone size are those of that table, while D and trimming were read from the DNA. The sample contains under 200,000 clones, about 84% of which appear only once. The sample belongs to a study of blood T cell repertoires in COVID-19. Whole-study context: The United States, Italy and Spain were the sources of the acute and convalescent COVID-19 samples. From T cells, B-cell-depleted T cells, or PBMCs came the material, which was cDNA or gDNA.

Donors were grouped by their self-reported clinical history. With 6 bases clipped from V and 2 bases from J, the junction kept 7 bases outside the gene matches. The CDR3 loop spans 14 amino acids. Germline CDR1 and CDR2: WSHSY and SAAADI. The V call is TRBV10-2, the J call TRBJ2-7; 7 positions match TRBD1. The TCR comes from a man aged 35 to 55 with acute COVID-19. Sequenced sample: PBMCs or T cells enriched from blood (not recorded which). CDR3 in DNA: TGCGCCAGCAGGGGGACAGTATATCCCTACGAGCAGTACTTC. This codes for CASRGTVYPYEQYF.